A single sample is the source of the 16 T cell receptor beta chains below, sequenced in a study of cytomegalovirus exposure and HLA in healthy donors. Method: immunoSEQ multiplex PCR; TCRdb's copy keeps in-frame clones and lacks some. This sample yields some 77,000 clones, of which about 94% are seen a single time; 1.4% belongs to the top ten. The sample comprised PBMCs. Every receptor here comes from a man aged 18 to 30 in good health and CMV-seropositive.

The chain employs TRBV6-6 and TRBJ1-2; D may be TRBD1 (6 bases). CDR1 and CDR2 (germline): MNHNY, SVGAGI (reference sequence). The ends were cut back, 4 bases at V and 8 bases at J, with 20 bases in the middle. The CDR3 consists of 15 residues. CDR3 sequence: CASSSYAGADGGYTF. The CDR3 DNA reads as TGTGCCAGCAGTTCATACGCAGGGGCTGATGGAGGCTACACCTTC.

This chain connects TRBV6-5 to TRBJ1-3; 7 positions match TRBD1. The J segment lost 4 bases and the V segment lost 7 bases, leaving 4 bases of the junction unmatched. The CDR3 loop spans 13 amino acids. Germline V lookup: CDR1 MNHEY, CDR2 SVGAGI. In nucleotides, the CDR3 is TGTGCCAGCAACCACAGGGGCGGAAACACCATATATTTT. It specifies CASNHRGGNTIYF.

The rearrangement uses TRBV2 and TRBJ2-1; 7 bases map to TRBD2. Trimming removed 9 bases from V and 5 bases from J; junction bases left unmatched: 10. CDR1 and CDR2 (germline): SNHLY, FYNNEI. CDR3 size: 14 residues. The CDR3 coding sequence is TGTGCCAGGGGTCATCGTCGGGGGGACAATGAGCAGTTCTTC. Its translation is CARGHRRGDNEQFF.

In nucleotides, the CDR3 is TGCGCCAGCAGCTTACAGGGGACTGGAAACACCATATATTTT. It codes for CASSLQGTGNTIYF. The chain carries TRBV5-1 and TRBJ1-3, with 7 bases fitting TRBD1. Germline V lookup: CDR1 SGHRS, CDR2 YFSETQ. This CDR3 spans 14 amino acids. With 2 bases clipped from V and 2 bases from J, the junction kept 1 base outside the gene matches.

The chain links TRBV7-9 to TRBJ1-4; D is uncertain. CDR3 size: 16 residues. The V end lost 5 bases, the J end lost 0 bases, and 13 bases lay between the germline ends. Germline V gene lookup returns CDR1 SEHNR and CDR2 FQNEAQ (reference sequence). The CDR3 loop is CASSPLLQATNEKLFF. CDR3 bases: TGTGCCAGCAGCCCCTTACTCCAGGCAACTAATGAAAAACTGTTTTTT.

This CDR3 is CASSLGGGRGNTEAFF. The CDR3 DNA reads as TGCGCCAGCAGCTTAGGTGGAGGCAGGGGGAACACTGAAGCTTTCTTT. The chain has TRBV5-1 and TRBJ1-1; maybe TRBD1 (6 bases). Trimming left V 2 bases short and J 1 base short, with 15 bases between. The CDR3 has 16 amino acids. Germline V gene lookup returns CDR1 SGHRS and CDR2 YFSETQ.

V and J are TRBV6-5 and TRBJ2-7, with TRBD1 identical over 9 bases. This CDR3 has 12 amino acids. V shed 10 bases, J shed 7 bases, and the junction held 8 bases outside the gene matches. Germline-derived CDR1 and CDR2 are MNHEY and SVGAGI. For the CDR3, the DNA is TGTGCCATCCGGGGACAGGGCCAAGAGCAGTACTTC. Protein: CAIRGQGQEQYF.

The chain joins TRBV19 to TRBJ1-4, with D possibly TRBD1 on 6 matching bases. V gave up 2 bases and J gave up 7 bases, with 17 bases separating them. CDR1 LNHDA and CDR2 SQIVND come from the germline V gene (reference sequence). The length of the CDR3 is 16 residues. Here the CDR3 reads CASSISWTAQGEKLFF. CDR3 in DNA: TGTGCCAGTAGTATAAGTTGGACAGCCCAGGGTGAAAAACTGTTTTTT.

As for this clone: The sample carries other DNA sequences with the same CDR3. This chain uses TRBV5-1 with TRBJ2-2; no clear D. Between the trimmed V and J ends, which lost 0 bases and 5 bases, there was a span of 5 bases. This CDR3 is built from 13 residues. From germline, CDR1 is SGHRS and CDR2 YFSETQ. CDR3 in DNA: TGCGCCAGCAGCTTGGGGGCGACCGGGGAGCTGTTTTTT. Translated, it gives CASSLGATGELFF.

The chain links TRBV29-1 to TRBJ2-4; TRBD2 aligns across 8 bases. J gave up 9 bases and V 6 bases, and 10 bases lay outside the gene matches. The CDR3 totals 13 residues. Germline assignment: CDR1 SQVTM and CDR2 ANQGSEA. In DNA form, the CDR3 reads TGCAGCGTAGCGGGAGAAGGCCGCGGCATTCAGTACTTC. Its translation: CSVAGEGRGIQYF.

The chain has TRBV7-2 and TRBJ2-5; 7 nucleotides line up with TRBD2. Per the germline V gene, CDR1 is SGHTA and CDR2 is FQGNSA. CDR3 length: 15 residues. With V trimmed by 2 bases and J by 4 bases, 7 bases remained unmatched. The CDR3 DNA follows: TGTGCCAGCAGCTTATTCTGGACTAGAGCAGAGACCCAGTACTTC. This sequence encodes CASSLFWTRAETQYF.

This sequence joins TRBV7-9 and TRBJ2-2; 8 positions match TRBD2. CDR3 length: 15 amino acids. CDR1 and CDR2 from the germline V gene are SEHNR and FQNEAQ (reference sequence). The V gene end was trimmed by 5 bases and the J gene end by 2 bases; junction bases not matched to a gene: 4. CDR3 loop: CASSPRTSNTGELFF. CDR3 sequence (DNA): TGTGCCAGCAGCCCACGGACTAGCAACACCGGGGAGCTGTTTTTT.

The V and J genes are TRBV6-5 and TRBJ2-7, with D hard to call. CDR1 and CDR2 (germline): MNHEY, SVGAGI. V lost 6 bases, J lost 3 bases, and 12 bases lay in between. This CDR3 is built from 13 residues. The CDR3 loop is CASRLQAGYEQYF. In DNA form, the CDR3 reads TGTGCCAGCAGACTCCAAGCTGGCTACGAGCAGTACTTC.

The rearrangement links TRBV19 to TRBJ2-7, with D tentatively TRBD1 (5 bases). Germline values: CDR1 LNHDA, CDR2 SQIVND (reference sequence). This CDR3 region has 13 residues. With 6 bases removed from V and 2 bases from J, the gap between germline ends came to 11 bases. The CDR3 spells CASRGTGAYEQYF. The CDR3 bases are TGTGCCAGTAGGGGAACAGGAGCCTACGAGCAGTACTTC.

The rearrangement uses TRBV6-4 and TRBJ2-1; 8 nucleotides align to TRBD1. V dropped 8 bases and J dropped 2; count of bases not matched to a gene: 11. The CDR3 sequence is 16 residues long. Germline-derived CDR1 and CDR2 are MRHNA and SNTAGT. Here the CDR3 reads CASELRQGPTYNEQFF. DNA for the CDR3: TGTGCCAGCGAACTACGACAGGGGCCTACCTACAATGAGCAGTTCTTC.

This chain links TRBV2 with TRBJ2-3; 7 nucleotides line up with TRBD2. The CDR3 length is 15 residues. J was trimmed by 0 bases and V by 5 bases; bases with no gene match: 5. Germline values: CDR1 SNHLY, CDR2 FYNNEI. CDR3 sequence (DNA): TGTGCCAGCAGTAGAGCGGGATCTAGCACAGATACGCAGTATTTT. Amino acid sequence: CASSRAGSSTDTQYF.